This entry lists 10 T cell receptor beta chains sequenced from one sample in a study of T cells in Graves' hyperthyroidism and ophthalmopathy. Authors of the study amplified TCR beta CDR3 regions from RNA transcripts. HTBI primers were the set used in a first-round RT-PCR of the TCR CDR3. TCRdb itself ran the multiplex PCR reads through MiXCR, one entry per CDR3 protein. Here the sample spans approximately 400,000 distinct CDR3 sequences, roughly 25% being singletons. The sequenced material came from blood. The receptors shown here come from a man in his fifties or sixties with Graves' hyperthyroidism.

This clonotype was observed a handful of times. The chain joins TRBV3-1 to TRBJ1-6, with no clear D. The CDR3 spans 14 residues. Germline CDR1 reads LGHDT; CDR2 reads YNNKEL (reference sequence). Trimming removed 6 bases from V and 4 bases from J, with 10 bases in between. The CDR3, as DNA: TGTGCCAGCAGTCAGACCTCATATAATTCACCCCTCCACTTT. It is translated as CASSQTSYNSPLHF.

V gene TRBV10-1 combines with J gene TRBJ1-5; D gene unclear. The CDR3 loop spans 12 amino acids. Germline values: CDR1 WNHNN, CDR2 SYGVQD (reference sequence). Trimming removed 2 bases at V and 6 bases at J, with 5 bases between. The CDR3 DNA is TGCGCCAGCAGTGAGCCCGGTCAGCCCCAGCATTTT. It translates to CASSEPGQPQHF.

This clonotype has only a few counts. The rearrangement links TRBV5-1 to TRBJ2-5; TRBD2 agrees at 12 bases. V lost 4 bases, J lost 4 bases, and 11 bases stayed unmatched. Germline CDR1 SGHRS, CDR2 YFSETQ. This CDR3 has 17 residues. This CDR3 is CASSPPLTSGSGETQYF. CDR3 nucleotide sequence: TGCGCCAGCAGCCCACCTTTGACTAGCGGGAGTGGAGAGACCCAGTACTTC.

The V gene is TRBV30, the J gene TRBJ1-5, with D uncertain. The CDR3 sequence is 17 residues long. The ends were cut back, 0 bases at V and 5 bases at J, with 20 bases in the middle. The germline CDR1 and CDR2 sequences are GTSNPN and SVGIG (reference sequence). This chain's CDR3 is CAWSVRGPTRLYQPQHF. The CDR3 DNA sequence: TGTGCCTGGAGTGTACGCGGCCCTACACGGCTTTATCAGCCCCAGCATTTT. Full variable domain (remainder filled in from reference TRBV30 and TRBJ1-5): SQTIHQWPATLVQPVGSPLSLECTVEGTSNPNLYWYRQAAGRGLQLLFYSVGIGQISSEVPQNLSASRPQDRQFILSSKKLLLSDSGFYLCAWSVRGPTRLYQPQHFGDGTRLSIL.

This clonotype was found a few times. The chain carries TRBV6-2 or TRBV6-3 and TRBJ2-7, with 8 bases fitting TRBD2. Germline CDR1 and CDR2: MNHEY and SVGEGT. The V gene end was trimmed by 2 bases and the J gene end by 7 bases; junction bases not matched to a gene: 4. CDR3 length: 13 residues. The CDR3 DNA sequence: TGTGCCAGCAGTTACGTGCCTAGCGGGGAGCAGTACTTC. This sequence encodes CASSYVPSGEQYF.

The V call is TRBV28, the J call TRBJ2-4; 10 bases fit TRBD2. V was pared by 4 bases and J by 9 bases, with 9 bases of the junction left unmatched. The CDR3 contains 15 residues. The germline gives CDR1 MDHEN, CDR2 SYDVKM. CDR3 bases: TGTGCCAGCAGTTCCCTTCTAGCGGGAGAGGGCATTCAGTACTTC. It codes for CASSSLLAGEGIQYF.

The chain is built from TRBV30 and TRBJ2-1; the match to TRBD2 covers 14 bases. V shed 1 base and J 2 bases; nucleotides not matched to a gene: 10. Germline values: CDR1 GTSNPN, CDR2 SVGIG (reference sequence). CDR3 size: 19 residues. Here the CDR3 reads CAWSGPGTSGSPPYNEQFF. CDR3 nucleotides: TGTGCCTGGAGTGGCCCCGGGACTAGCGGGAGTCCTCCCTACAATGAGCAGTTCTTC.

The chain links TRBV5-1 to TRBJ2-3, with D unresolved. V lost 2 bases, J lost 6 bases, and 13 bases lay in between. This CDR3 is built from 14 residues. Germline CDR1 and CDR2: SGHRS and YFSETQ. CDR3 sequence reads: CASSLPSGRDTQYF. The CDR3 nucleotides are TGCGCCAGCAGCTTACCCTCGGGCCGGGATACGCAGTATTTT.

This clonotype showed up many times. The V and J genes are TRBV12-3 or TRBV12-4 and TRBJ2-3; weak D call: TRBD2 (5 bases). CDR3 size: 16 residues. V was trimmed by 6 bases and J by 0 bases, leaving 16 bases between them. This CDR3 is CASRITSRGSTDTQYF. The CDR3 DNA is TGTGCCAGCAGGATAACCTCCAGAGGGAGCACAGATACGCAGTATTTT.

In its sample, this clonotype was seen many times. This chain connects TRBV27 to TRBJ1-1; tentatively, D is TRBD1 (5 bases). The germline V gene encodes CDR1 MNHEY and CDR2 SMNVEV (reference sequence). V was cut by 2 bases and J by 4 bases, with 11 bases left in between. The CDR3 extends over 14 amino acids. The CDR3: CASSLVRGSTEAFF. For the CDR3, the DNA is TGTGCCAGCAGTTTAGTACGGGGGTCCACTGAAGCTTTCTTT.